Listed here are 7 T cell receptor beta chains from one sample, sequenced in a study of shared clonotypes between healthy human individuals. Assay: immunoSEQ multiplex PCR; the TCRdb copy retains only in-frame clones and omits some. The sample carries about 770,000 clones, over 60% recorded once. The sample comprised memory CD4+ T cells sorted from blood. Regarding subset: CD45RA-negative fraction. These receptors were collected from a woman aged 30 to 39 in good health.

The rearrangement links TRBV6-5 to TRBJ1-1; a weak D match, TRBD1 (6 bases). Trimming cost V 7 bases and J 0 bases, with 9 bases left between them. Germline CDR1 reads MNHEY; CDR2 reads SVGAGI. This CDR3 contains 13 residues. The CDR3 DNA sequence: TGTGCCAGCAAATGGGGGCTGAACACTGAAGCTTTCTTT. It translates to CASKWGLNTEAFF.

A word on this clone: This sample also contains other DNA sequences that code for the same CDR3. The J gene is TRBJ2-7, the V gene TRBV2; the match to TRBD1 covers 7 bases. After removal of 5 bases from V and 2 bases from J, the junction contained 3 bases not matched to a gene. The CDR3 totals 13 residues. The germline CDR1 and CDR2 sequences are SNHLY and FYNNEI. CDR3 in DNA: TGTGCCAGCAGTCGGGACAGTACCTACGAGCAGTACTTC. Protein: CASSRDSTYEQYF.

The CDR3 protein is CASSRLGTSGRAETQYF. The DNA for the CDR3 is TGTGCCAGCTCCCGACTTGGGACTAGCGGGAGAGCGGAGACCCAGTACTTC. The genes are TRBV18 and TRBJ2-5; 14 bases line up with TRBD2. The J segment lost 5 bases and the V segment lost 6 bases, leaving 11 bases of the junction unmatched. Germline V gene lookup returns CDR1 KGHSH and CDR2 LQKENI. This CDR3 region has 17 residues.

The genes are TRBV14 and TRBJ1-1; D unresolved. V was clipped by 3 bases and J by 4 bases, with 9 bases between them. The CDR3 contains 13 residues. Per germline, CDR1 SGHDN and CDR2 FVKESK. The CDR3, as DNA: TGTGCCAGCAGCCATCAACGAGCCACTGAAGCTTTCTTT. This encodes CASSHQRATEAFF.

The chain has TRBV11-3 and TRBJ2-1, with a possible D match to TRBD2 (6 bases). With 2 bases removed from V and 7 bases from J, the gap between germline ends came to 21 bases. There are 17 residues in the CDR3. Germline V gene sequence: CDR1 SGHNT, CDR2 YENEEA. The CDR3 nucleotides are TGTGCCAGCAGCTTACGGTATGGCGGGATGCTCTCGAATGAGCAGTTCTTC. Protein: CASSLRYGGMLSNEQFF.

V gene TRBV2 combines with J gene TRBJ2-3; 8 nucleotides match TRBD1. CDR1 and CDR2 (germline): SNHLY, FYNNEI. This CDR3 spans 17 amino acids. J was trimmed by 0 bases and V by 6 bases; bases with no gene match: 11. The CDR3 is CASRGQGIGPSTDTQYF. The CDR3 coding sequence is TGTGCCAGCAGAGGACAGGGCATAGGTCCGAGCACAGATACGCAGTATTTT.

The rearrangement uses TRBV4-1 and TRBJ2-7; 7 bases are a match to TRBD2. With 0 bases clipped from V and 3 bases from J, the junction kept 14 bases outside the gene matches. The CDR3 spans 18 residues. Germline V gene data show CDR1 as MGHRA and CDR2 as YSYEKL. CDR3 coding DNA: TGCGCCAGCAGCCAAGATCCTCCTACGGGGGGACGGGGCTACGAGCAGTACTTC. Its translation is CASSQDPPTGGRGYEQYF.